This T cell receptor beta chain is from a study of T cells in Graves' hyperthyroidism and ophthalmopathy. In the study overall: Pretreatment peripheral blood was obtained at initial diagnosis.

Amplified regions were TCR beta CDR3 sequences from RNA transcripts. TCR CDR3 underwent first-round RT-PCR with the HTBI primer set. In TCRdb, the multiplex PCR reads were re-called with MiXCR into one record per CDR3 protein. The data hold 250,000 or so distinct CDR3 sequences, with more than 14% observed a single time. Germline assignment: CDR1 DFQATT and CDR2 SNEGSKA (reference sequence). V shed 7 bases and J shed 3 bases, with 7 bases lying between them. CDR3 length: 11 residues. Isolation of PBMCs was performed on around 9.8 ml fresh peripheral blood. This clonotype was obtained from a woman in her forties with Graves' hyperthyroidism that later progressed to Graves' ophthalmopathy. Sequenced: blood. The chain employs TRBV20-1 and TRBJ2-1, with no clear D. The CDR3 region is CSVGDYNEQFF. CDR3 DNA: TGCAGTGTTGGAGACTACAATGAGCAGTTCTTC.